The sequence of this TCR beta chain was determined in a study of cytomegalovirus exposure and HLA in healthy donors. Across the study: The roughly 120 validation repertoires matched the 600 to 700 first-cohort repertoires in platform, a later analysis reported.

Here immunoSEQ multiplex PCR was the method, and the copy in TCRdb shows in-frame clones only, minus some. This table has 190,000 or so clones, about 80% appearing once. CDR1 is LNHDA, CDR2 SQIVND, per germline (reference sequence). V dropped 1 base and J dropped 2 bases, with 3 bases sitting between them. The CDR3 sequence is 13 residues long. This clone was seen more than once but under ten times. No antigen is known for it. Overall study findings and caveats: In vitro testing confirmed a few CMV-associated chains as specific for CMV antigens.

This chain links TRBV19 with TRBJ1-5; D is unresolved. The sample consisted of PBMCs. This clonotype was sampled from a woman under 30 in good health and CMV-seropositive. The CDR3 spells CASSIAGNQPQHF. DNA of the CDR3: TGTGCCAGTAGTATAGCAGGCAATCAGCCCCAGCATTTT.